The rows below give T cell receptor beta chains drawn from one sample of a study of T cells in localized non-small cell lung cancer. The table came from immunoSEQ multiplex PCR; TCRdb's copy has only in-frame clones and leaves some out. Counted here are fewer than 75,000 clones, roughly 80% occurring once; the ten biggest clones make up 1% to 1.5%. Material: peripheral blood, obtained before any cancer treatment. The receptors here all came from a female donor of 60 years or more with stage I lung adenocarcinoma. Each CDR3 is given with its conserved first and last residue. D genes are given only for firm matches. Clone size, where shown, is once, few, many, or a class for clones that have expanded.

CASTLQTGFYGYTF,TGTGCCAGCACTCTACAGACCGGGTTCTATGGCTACACCTTC,TRBV6-1,TRBJ1-2,.,14,.
CASSPRTGAVDEQFF,TGTGCCAGCAGCCCCAGGACAGGGGCGGTCGATGAGCAGTTCTTC,TRBV9,TRBJ2-1,TRBD1,15,.
CASSPLMGANTEAFF,TGTGCCAGCAGCCCCCTAATGGGGGCCAATACTGAAGCTTTCTTT,TRBV9,TRBJ1-1,.,15,.
CASSGGRQLAGVTNEQFF,TGTGCCAGCAGCGGCGGACGACAACTAGCGGGAGTTACAAATGAGCAGTTCTTC,TRBV28,TRBJ2-1,TRBD2,18,.
CASSAPSGPYNEQFF,TGTGCCAGCAGCGCCCCTAGCGGCCCCTACAATGAGCAGTTCTTC,TRBV7-2,TRBJ2-1,TRBD2,15,.
CASSLGRSGANVLTF,TGCGCCAGCAGCTTGGGCAGGTCTGGGGCCAACGTCCTGACTTTC,TRBV5-1,TRBJ2-6,.,15,once
CASSPAGVAEAFF,TGTGCCAGCAGCCCGGCAGGTGTGGCTGAAGCTTTCTTT,TRBV7-3,TRBJ1-1,.,13,.
CASSPNSGANVLTF,TGTGCCAGCTCACCCAACTCTGGGGCCAACGTCCTGACTTTC,TRBV18,TRBJ2-6,.,14,.
CASRPQGGGGELFF,TGTGCCAGCAGGCCACAGGGTGGTGGCGGGGAGCTGTTTTTT,TRBV6-4,TRBJ2-2,.,14,.
CASSLSGVAGVTLDTQYF,TGTGCCAGCAGCTTAAGCGGGGTAGCGGGGGTCACTTTGGATACGCAGTATTTT,TRBV7-2,TRBJ2-3,TRBD2,18,.
CASSPLAGAQETQYF,TGTGCCAGCAGCCCACTAGCGGGGGCACAAGAGACCCAGTACTTC,TRBV11-2,TRBJ2-5,TRBD2,15,.
CASSVGTAPNEKLFF,TGTGCCAGCAGCGTAGGAACGGCCCCGAATGAAAAACTGTTTTTT,TRBV9,TRBJ1-4,.,15,.